The following is a T cell receptor (beta chain) sequence with its context. This entry comes from a study of blood T cell repertoires in COVID-19. Study context: Sources were T cells, B-cell-depleted T cells, or PBMCs; the material itself was cDNA or gDNA.

This study enrolled people aged 18 to 89 from about two dozen US geographic areas. Each participant's cohort was designated according to participant-reported clinical history. Source study methods: Reference gene primer amplification in the assay estimated nucleated cell counts. This table comes from immunoSEQ multiplex PCR, and its TCRdb copy is limited to in-frame clones, with some not included. Clonal size and the V and J genes are those of that table, whereas D and trimming came from the DNA. The sample gives roughly 250,000 clones, 75% to 90% of which show up once; more than 3.5% is in the top ten. J lost 0 bases, V lost 0 bases, and 5 bases had no gene match. There are 18 residues in the CDR3. Germline CDR1 reads SGDLS; CDR2 reads YYNGEE.

Sequenced sample: PBMCs or T cells enriched from blood (not recorded which). This TCR was sampled from a woman under 40 who had recovered from COVID-19. V is TRBV9 and J is TRBJ2-3, with 12 nucleotides matching TRBD2. The DNA of the CDR3 is TGTGCCAGCAGCGTAGCTAGCGGGAGGGCCCCTAGCACAGATACGCAGTATTTT. Translating gives CASSVASGRAPSTDTQYF.